These 28 T cell receptor beta chains were all obtained from the same sample, sequenced in a study of blood T cell repertoires in COVID-19. Here immunoSEQ multiplex PCR was the method, and the copy in TCRdb shows in-frame clones only, minus some. The sample includes 130,000 to 150,000 clones, roughly 79% of them seen just once. The sequencing input was peripheral blood. The source of these receptors is a human donor with acute or convalescent COVID-19. The donor label of this sample is uncertain.

This clone was detected only once. This chain links TRBV12-3 or TRBV12-4 with TRBJ2-3; D remains ambiguous. The CDR3 is 13 amino acids. V lost 6 bases and J 6 bases, leaving 13 bases between the germline ends. This CDR3 reads CASRNDGWDTQYF. The CDR3, as DNA: TGTGCCAGCAGGAACGACGGGTGGGATACGCAGTATTTT.

The V gene is TRBV19, the J gene TRBJ2-1, with a tentative D call TRBD1 (6 bases). There are 14 residues in the CDR3. Trimming left V 3 bases short and J 3 bases short, with 9 bases between. Germline V gene lookup returns CDR1 LNHDA and CDR2 SQIVND (reference sequence). The CDR3 protein is CASSINRVYNEQFF. The CDR3 nucleotides read TGTGCCAGTAGTATCAACAGGGTCTACAATGAGCAGTTCTTC.

The chain links TRBV13 to TRBJ2-7; D may be TRBD2 (6 bases). The CDR3 has 14 amino acids. The V gene lost 5 bases and the J gene lost 0 bases, with 11 bases spanning the gap. Looked up from germline, CDR1 is PRHDT and CDR2 is FYEKMQ (reference sequence). The CDR3 coding sequence is TGTGCCAGCAGCAGCCACGGGAGCTCCTACGAGCAGTACTTC. Translated: CASSSHGSSYEQYF.

The chain links TRBV2 to TRBJ1-2; 8 bases are shared with TRBD1. Germline V gene sequence: CDR1 SNHLY, CDR2 FYNNEI. Germline trimming cut 5 bases from V and 11 bases from J; bases unmatched to any gene: 7. The CDR3 totals 12 residues. The CDR3 coding sequence is TGTGCCAGCAGTCTCGGACAGGGCGGTTACACCTTC. This translates into CASSLGQGGYTF.

The V call is TRBV5-1, the J call TRBJ2-1; possibly TRBD1 for D (6 bases). Trimming removed 3 bases from V and 12 bases from J, with 10 bases in between. The CDR3 loop spans 11 amino acids. Germline CDR1 and CDR2: SGHRS and YFSETQ. CDR3 coding DNA: TGCGCCAGCAGCTCCGACAGGTGGCAGTTCTTC. Protein sequence: CASSSDRWQFF.

This clone was seen just once. This chain links TRBV21-1 with TRBJ1-5; the table gives TRBD1 as D, unverified against the DNA. TRBV21-1 is assigned pseudogene status. CDR3 length equals 18 residues. CDR3 region: CASSEWDRGRVCNQPQHF. In DNA, the CDR3 is TGTGCCAGCAGCGAGTGGGACAGGGGAAGGGTGTGCAATCAGCCCCAGCATTTT.

The V call is TRBV5-1, the J call TRBJ2-3; 15 bases line up with TRBD2. CDR1 and CDR2 (germline): SGHRS, YFSETQ. This CDR3 comprises 17 residues. Trimming took 3 bases from V and 3 from J; bases not matched to a gene: 5. CDR3 sequence reads: CASSYGTSGGITDTQYF. The CDR3 DNA reads TGCGCCAGCAGCTATGGGACTAGCGGGGGGATAACAGATACGCAGTATTTT. Filled out from reference TRBV5-1 and TRBJ2-3, the complete variable domain reads KAGVTQTPRYLIKTRGQQVTLSCSPISGHRSVSWYQQTPGQGLQFLFEYFSETQRNKGNFPGRFSGRQFSNSRSEMNVSTLELGDSALYLCASSYGTSGGITDTQYFGPGTRLTVL.

This sequence joins TRBV9 and TRBJ2-3, with 9 bases aligning to TRBD2. The V gene end was trimmed by 1 base and the J gene end by 0 bases; junction bases not matched to a gene: 3. CDR1 SGDLS and CDR2 YYNGEE come from the germline V gene. This CDR3 region has 16 residues. The CDR3 loop is CASSVTAGGSTDTQYF. The CDR3 region has the DNA TGTGCCAGCAGCGTAACAGCGGGGGGTAGCACAGATACGCAGTATTTT.

This sequence joins TRBV24-1 and TRBJ1-2; D is unclear. The V end was cut by 6 bases, the J end by 8 bases, with 12 bases between. The V gene's germline CDR1 is KGHDR and CDR2 SFDVKD. The CDR3 covers 12 residues. The CDR3 DNA follows: TGTGCCACCAGTTCCGGAGGACGAGGCTACACCTTC. Translated, it gives CATSSGGRGYTF.

The chain links TRBV7-9 to TRBJ1-1; no clear D gene. Germline assignment: CDR1 SEHNR and CDR2 FQNEAQ (reference sequence). The CDR3 contains 14 residues. V shed 8 bases and J shed 0 bases, with 13 bases lying between them. The CDR3 DNA follows: TGTGCCAGCTCCCCTGCGTTGATGAACACTGAAGCTTTCTTT. This codes for CASSPALMNTEAFF. Variable domain in full (rest from reference TRBV7-9 and TRBJ1-1): DTGVSQNPRHKITKRGQNVTFRCDPISEHNRLYWYRQTLGQGPEFLTYFQNEAQLEKSRLLSDRFSAERPKGSFSTLEIQRTEQGDSAMYLCASSPALMNTEAFFGQGTRLTVV.

The chain employs TRBV7-2 and TRBJ1-1; 7 bases line up with TRBD1. Per the germline V gene, CDR1 is SGHTA and CDR2 is FQGNSA. J gave up 7 bases and V 5 bases, and 19 bases lay outside the gene matches. CDR3 size: 17 residues. The CDR3 here is CASSHRTGRIYSGEAFF. The DNA of the CDR3 is TGTGCCAGCAGCCACCGGACAGGACGGATATACAGCGGTGAAGCTTTCTTT.

V gene TRBV11-3 combines with J gene TRBJ2-7; 7 bases fit TRBD1. There are 15 residues in the CDR3. From germline, CDR1 is SGHNT and CDR2 YENEEA. After removal of 1 base from V and 3 bases from J, the junction contained 6 bases not matched to a gene. The CDR3 bases are TGTGCCAGCAGCTTAGTTTTGACAGGGCTCTACGAGCAGTACGTC. Protein: CASSLVLTGLYEQYV.

V is TRBV5-4 and J is TRBJ1-2; TRBD1 might be the D (5 bases). The CDR3 covers 14 residues. Germline V gene data show CDR1 as SGHNT and CDR2 as YYREEE (reference sequence). Trimming shortened V by 0 bases and J by 2 bases, and 8 bases separated the two germline ends. The CDR3 here is CASSLEGSNYGYTF. The CDR3 DNA follows: TGTGCCAGCAGCTTGGAGGGGTCGAACTATGGCTACACCTTC.

V is TRBV30 and J is TRBJ1-2; the D is unclear. CDR1 is GTSNPN and CDR2 is SVGIG in the germline V gene (reference sequence). Trimming pared 2 bases from V and 1 base from J, leaving 5 bases between. The CDR3 is 12 residues long. Here the CDR3 DNA reads TGTGCCTGGAGTTGGAGTAACTATGGCTACACCTTC. As protein: CAWSWSNYGYTF.

This clone appeared a single time. This chain uses TRBV6-4 with TRBJ1-2, with D possibly being TRBD1 (6 bases). The ends were cut back, 2 bases at V and 2 bases at J, with 15 bases in the middle. CDR1 MRHNA and CDR2 SNTAGT come from the germline V gene. This CDR3 has 16 amino acids. The CDR3 region has the DNA TGTGCCAGCAGTGACAGGGGGAATACCGGGAACTATGGCTACACCTTC. It translates to CASSDRGNTGNYGYTF.

V usage is TRBV6-1 and J usage is TRBJ1-1; D is unresolved. V lost 2 bases and J lost 5, with 12 bases in between. The length of the CDR3 is 14 residues. Germline CDR1 reads MNHNS; CDR2 reads SASEGT. In DNA, the CDR3 is TGTGCCAGCAGTGAAACGGGGTTGAGGACTGAAGCTTTCTTT. Amino acids: CASSETGLRTEAFF.

The chain joins TRBV5-4 to TRBJ2-7, with 7 bases aligning to TRBD2. CDR1 SGHNT and CDR2 YYREEE come from the germline V gene (reference sequence). There are 16 residues in the CDR3. The V gene end was trimmed by 0 bases and the J gene end by 2 bases; junction bases not matched to a gene: 8. The CDR3 region is CASSLEGGRGAYEQYF. The CDR3 region has the DNA TGTGCCAGCAGCTTGGAAGGTGGTCGGGGGGCCTACGAGCAGTACTTC.

V is TRBV5-4 and J is TRBJ2-1, with D possibly being TRBD1 (6 bases). V lost 0 bases, J lost 7 bases, and 11 bases lay in between. Germline values: CDR1 SGHNT, CDR2 YYREEE (reference sequence). This CDR3 is 14 amino acids long. CDR3 bases: TGTGCCAGCAGCTTGGTCCAGGGGACAAATGAGCAGTTCTTC. Its translation: CASSLVQGTNEQFF.

This chain connects TRBV9 to TRBJ1-2; 7 bases agree with TRBD1. Germline loops: CDR1 SGDLS, CDR2 YYNGEE. The CDR3 covers 15 residues. Trimming cost V 0 bases and J 3 bases; bases outside gene matches: 5. The CDR3 DNA follows: TGTGCCAGCAGCGTAGATACAGGGGAGGACTATGGCTACACCTTC. Translated: CASSVDTGEDYGYTF.

This clone appeared a few times. This rearrangement joins TRBV6-5 to TRBJ1-2; 11 bases are a match to TRBD1. The CDR3 spans 15 residues. Looked up from germline, CDR1 is MNHEY and CDR2 is SVGAGI. V lost 5 bases to trimming and J lost 7 bases; unmatched junction nucleotides: 9. Here the CDR3 reads CASSTWTGGAGGYTF. In DNA, the CDR3 is TGTGCCAGCAGTACCTGGACAGGGGGCGCAGGTGGCTACACCTTC.

The genes are TRBV10-1 and TRBJ2-3; tentatively, D is TRBD2 (6 bases). CDR3 length: 14 residues. Germline V lookup: CDR1 WNHNN, CDR2 SYGVQD (reference sequence). With 5 bases removed from V and 5 bases from J, the gap between germline ends came to 14 bases. The CDR3 sequence is CASSNSGRGDTQYF. The CDR3 nucleotides read TGCGCCAGCAGTAATAGCGGCCGTGGAGATACGCAGTATTTT.

The CDR3 sequence is CASSRGQGEQYV. CDR3 coding DNA: TGTGCCAGCAGCCGTGGACAGGGCGAGCAGTACGTC. The rearrangement links TRBV3-1 (or the pseudogene TRBV3-2) to TRBJ2-7, with 8 positions matching TRBD1. The CDR3 extends over 12 amino acids. The V and J ends lost 4 bases and 6 bases, in that order; junction bases with no gene match: 2. Germline CDR1 and CDR2: LGHDT and YNNKEL (reference sequence).

The rearrangement joins TRBV4-1 to TRBJ1-1; no reliable D call. This CDR3 is 13 amino acids long. Germline V gives CDR1 MGHRA, CDR2 YSYEKL. V lost 1 base, J lost 4 bases, and 7 bases lay in between. The CDR3 is CASSQVSVTEAFF. For the CDR3, the DNA is TGCGCCAGCAGCCAAGTCTCAGTCACTGAAGCTTTCTTT.

The chain uses TRBV4-1 and TRBJ2-3; TRBD2 matches at 11 bases. The V and J ends lost 0 bases and 6 bases, in that order; junction bases with no gene match: 8. This CDR3 region has 17 residues. The V gene's germline CDR1 is MGHRA and CDR2 YSYEKL. The CDR3 spells CASSQDRASGGWDTQYF. CDR3 in DNA: TGCGCCAGCAGCCAAGATAGGGCTAGCGGGGGGTGGGATACGCAGTATTTT.

The chain recombines TRBV27 with TRBJ1-5, with D tentatively TRBD1 (6 bases). This CDR3 region has 16 residues. Germline V lookup: CDR1 MNHEY, CDR2 SMNVEV (reference sequence). The ends were cut back, 5 bases at V and 7 bases at J, with 21 bases in the middle. Here the CDR3 DNA reads TGTGCCAGCAGTCCCGAGGGGGTGGGACCCGGCCAGCCCCAGCATTTT. It yields the protein CASSPEGVGPGQPQHF.

The genes are TRBV6-5 and TRBJ1-1; D ambiguous. Germline V lookup: CDR1 MNHEY, CDR2 SVGAGI. The CDR3 is 15 residues long. Trimming took 0 bases from V and 1 from J, leaving 9 bases between them. CDR3 DNA: TGTGCCAGCAGTTACTCTCCTGCAGGGAACACTGAAGCTTTCTTT. It specifies CASSYSPAGNTEAFF.

This CDR3 reads CASSLGSGEDSPLHF. DNA for the CDR3: TGTGCCAGCAGCCTAGGATCTGGGGAGGATTCACCCCTCCACTTT. The J gene is TRBJ1-6, the V gene TRBV9; D unresolved. The CDR3 totals 15 residues. V lost 4 bases and J 8 bases, leaving 16 bases between the germline ends. Germline values: CDR1 SGDLS, CDR2 YYNGEE.

The chain uses TRBV6-6 and TRBJ2-3; 9 bases are a match to TRBD2. V was clipped by 4 bases and J by 4 bases; unmatched bases: 6. In germline, CDR1 is MNHNY, CDR2 SVGAGI (reference sequence). The CDR3 has 15 residues. This CDR3 reads CASSFAGGVSDTQYF. Here the CDR3 DNA reads TGTGCCAGCAGTTTTGCGGGGGGGGTGTCAGATACGCAGTATTTT.